This paragraph reports one T cell receptor beta chain. Its antigen is not known. The source of the sample is a study of cytomegalovirus exposure and HLA in healthy donors. Study-wide results and limits: High specificity and sensitivity for cytomegalovirus status were reported for the classifier.

TCRdb's copy holds only in-frame clones and misses some; the assay was immunoSEQ multiplex PCR. The sample has approximately 200,000 clones, 84% seen once. The sample was PBMCs. This clonotype was obtained from a woman in her 30s in good health and CMV-seropositive.

The CDR3 DNA sequence: TGCAGCGTCCGACTAGCGGGAGTGAACGGGGAGCTGTTTTTT. This encodes CSVRLAGVNGELFF. The V and J genes are TRBV29-1 and TRBJ2-2; the match to TRBD2 covers 12 bases. V trimming: 6 bases; J trimming: 7 bases; junction bases outside the gene matches: 6. Germline V gene data show CDR1 as SQVTM and CDR2 as ANQGSEA. The CDR3 is 14 residues long.